These 4 T cell receptor beta chains were sequenced from one sample in a study of cytomegalovirus exposure and HLA in healthy donors. PCR employed 60 Vbeta and 13 Jbeta primers. TCRdb's table, derived via immunoSEQ multiplex PCR, lists solely in-frame clones and lacks some. The sample records 100,000 or so clones, just under 75% being singletons. Sample: PBMCs. The receptors originated from a man between 45 and 60 years old in good health and CMV-seropositive.

The genes are TRBV29-1 and TRBJ2-7; 10 bases map to TRBD1. Germline V gene data show CDR1 as SQVTM and CDR2 as ANQGSEA. The junction had 23 bases not matched to a gene; V was cut back by 7 bases and J by 2 bases. This CDR3 region has 19 residues. The CDR3 DNA follows: TGCAGCGGAAAAGTCCCGGGACAGGGGACCGAAGATTTGACCTACGAGCAGTACTTC. Amino acids: CSGKVPGQGTEDLTYEQYF.

The rearrangement joins TRBV7-9 to TRBJ1-1, with D perhaps TRBD1 (6 bases). V dropped 6 bases and J dropped 6 bases, with 14 bases sitting between them. This CDR3 has 13 residues. Germline lookup yields CDR1 SEHNR and CDR2 FQNEAQ (reference sequence). The CDR3 nucleotides read TGTGCCAGCAGTAAGGAAGGGGGGGCTGAAGCTTTCTTT. This encodes CASSKEGGAEAFF.

The chain couples TRBV18 to TRBJ1-2; 12 bases agree with TRBD1. Germline lookup yields CDR1 KGHSH and CDR2 LQKENI. The CDR3 length is 15 residues. V lost 6 bases, J lost 6 bases, and 8 bases stayed unmatched. The CDR3 loop reads CASSPGTGGMNGYTF. CDR3 bases: TGTGCCAGCTCTCCCGGGACAGGGGGCATGAATGGCTACACCTTC.

J is TRBJ2-6 and V is TRBV6-1; D remains unclear. There are 12 residues in the CDR3. Per germline, CDR1 MNHNS and CDR2 SASEGT. V was clipped by 7 bases and J by 5 bases, with 6 bases between them. The CDR3: CASTPRANVLTF. The CDR3 DNA sequence: TGTGCCAGCACCCCCAGGGCCAACGTCCTGACTTTC.